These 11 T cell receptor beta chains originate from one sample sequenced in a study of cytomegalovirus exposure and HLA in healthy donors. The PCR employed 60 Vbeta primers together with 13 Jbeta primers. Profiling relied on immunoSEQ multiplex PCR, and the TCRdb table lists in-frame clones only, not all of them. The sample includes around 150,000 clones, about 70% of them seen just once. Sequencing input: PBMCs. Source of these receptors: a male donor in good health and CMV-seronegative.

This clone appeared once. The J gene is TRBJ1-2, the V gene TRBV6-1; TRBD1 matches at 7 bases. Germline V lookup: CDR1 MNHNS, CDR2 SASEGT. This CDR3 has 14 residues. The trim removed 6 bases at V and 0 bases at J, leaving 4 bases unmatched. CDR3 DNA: TGTGCCAGCAGGCCGACAGGGACTAACTATGGCTACACCTTC. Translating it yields CASRPTGTNYGYTF.

This CDR3 is CASSSMWAGAPDEQYF. CDR3 sequence (DNA): TGTGCCAGCAGTTCCATGTGGGCGGGAGCCCCGGACGAGCAGTACTTC. The genes are TRBV28 and TRBJ2-7, with TRBD2 matching 7 bases. This CDR3 has 16 residues. V lost 4 bases to trimming and J lost 5 bases; unmatched junction nucleotides: 14. CDR1 MDHEN and CDR2 SYDVKM come from the germline V gene.

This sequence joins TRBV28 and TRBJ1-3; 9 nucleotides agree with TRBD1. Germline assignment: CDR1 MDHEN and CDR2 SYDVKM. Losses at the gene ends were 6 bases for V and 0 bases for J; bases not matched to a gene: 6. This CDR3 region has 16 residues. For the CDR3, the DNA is TGTGCCAGCAGGGGGGGGGACAGGGCCTCTGGAAACACCATATATTTT. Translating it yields CASRGGDRASGNTIYF.

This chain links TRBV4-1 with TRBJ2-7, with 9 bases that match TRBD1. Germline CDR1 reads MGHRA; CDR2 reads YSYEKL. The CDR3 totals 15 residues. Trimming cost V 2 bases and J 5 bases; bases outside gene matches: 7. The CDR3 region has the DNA TGCGCCAGCAGCCAATCTCCGGGACAGGGTAACGAGCAGTACTTC. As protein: CASSQSPGQGNEQYF.

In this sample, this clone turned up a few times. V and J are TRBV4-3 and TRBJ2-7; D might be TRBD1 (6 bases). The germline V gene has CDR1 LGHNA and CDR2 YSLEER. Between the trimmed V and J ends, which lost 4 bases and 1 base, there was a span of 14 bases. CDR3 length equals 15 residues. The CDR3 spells CASSRDRSASYEQYF. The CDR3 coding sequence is TGCGCCAGCAGCCGAGACAGGTCCGCTTCCTACGAGCAGTACTTC.

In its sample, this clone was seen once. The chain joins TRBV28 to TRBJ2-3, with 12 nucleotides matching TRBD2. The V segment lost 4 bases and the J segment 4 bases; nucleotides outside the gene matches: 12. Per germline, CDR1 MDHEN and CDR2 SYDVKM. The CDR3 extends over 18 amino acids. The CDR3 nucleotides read TGTGCCAGCAGTTCTAGCGGGGGGGCCCCCGGTAGGGCAGATACGCAGTATTTT. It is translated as CASSSSGGAPGRADTQYF.

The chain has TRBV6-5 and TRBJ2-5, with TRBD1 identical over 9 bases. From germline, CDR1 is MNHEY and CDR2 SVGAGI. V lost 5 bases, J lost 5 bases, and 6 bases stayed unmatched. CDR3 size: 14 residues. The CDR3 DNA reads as TGTGCCAGCAGTAGGGGACAGGGATGGGAGACCCAGTACTTC. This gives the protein CASSRGQGWETQYF.

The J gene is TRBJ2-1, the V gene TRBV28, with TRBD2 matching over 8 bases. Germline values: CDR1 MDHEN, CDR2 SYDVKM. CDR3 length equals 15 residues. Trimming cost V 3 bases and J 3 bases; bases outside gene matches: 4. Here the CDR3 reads CASSFSSGFYNEQFF. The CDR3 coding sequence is TGTGCCAGCAGTTTCTCTAGCGGGTTCTACAATGAGCAGTTCTTC.

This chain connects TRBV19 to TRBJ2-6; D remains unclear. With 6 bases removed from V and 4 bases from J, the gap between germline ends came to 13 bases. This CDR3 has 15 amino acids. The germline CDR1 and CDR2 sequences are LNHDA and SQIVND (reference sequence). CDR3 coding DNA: TGTGCCAGTAGCCCAGTCCGTACGGGGGCCAACGTCCTGACTTTC. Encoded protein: CASSPVRTGANVLTF. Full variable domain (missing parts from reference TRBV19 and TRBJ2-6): DGGITQSPKYLFRKEGQNVTLSCEQNLNHDAMYWYRQDPGQGLRLIYYSQIVNDFQKGDIAEGYSVSREKKESFPLTVTSAQKNPTAFYLCASSPVRTGANVLTFGAGSRLTVL.

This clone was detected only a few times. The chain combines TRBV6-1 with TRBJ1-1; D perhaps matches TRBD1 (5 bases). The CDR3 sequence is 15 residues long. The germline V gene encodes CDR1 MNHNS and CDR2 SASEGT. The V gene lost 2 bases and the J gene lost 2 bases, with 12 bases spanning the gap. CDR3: CASSELAGRNTEAFF. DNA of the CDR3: TGTGCCAGCAGTGAATTGGCGGGGCGTAACACTGAAGCTTTCTTT.

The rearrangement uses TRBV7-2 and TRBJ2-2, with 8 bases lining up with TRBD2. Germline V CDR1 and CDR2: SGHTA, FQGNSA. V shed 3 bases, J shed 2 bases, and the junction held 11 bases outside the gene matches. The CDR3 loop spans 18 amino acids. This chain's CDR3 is CASSFRAGGRANTGELFF. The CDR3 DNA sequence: TGTGCCAGCAGCTTCAGGGCGGGAGGACGGGCTAACACCGGGGAGCTGTTTTTT.